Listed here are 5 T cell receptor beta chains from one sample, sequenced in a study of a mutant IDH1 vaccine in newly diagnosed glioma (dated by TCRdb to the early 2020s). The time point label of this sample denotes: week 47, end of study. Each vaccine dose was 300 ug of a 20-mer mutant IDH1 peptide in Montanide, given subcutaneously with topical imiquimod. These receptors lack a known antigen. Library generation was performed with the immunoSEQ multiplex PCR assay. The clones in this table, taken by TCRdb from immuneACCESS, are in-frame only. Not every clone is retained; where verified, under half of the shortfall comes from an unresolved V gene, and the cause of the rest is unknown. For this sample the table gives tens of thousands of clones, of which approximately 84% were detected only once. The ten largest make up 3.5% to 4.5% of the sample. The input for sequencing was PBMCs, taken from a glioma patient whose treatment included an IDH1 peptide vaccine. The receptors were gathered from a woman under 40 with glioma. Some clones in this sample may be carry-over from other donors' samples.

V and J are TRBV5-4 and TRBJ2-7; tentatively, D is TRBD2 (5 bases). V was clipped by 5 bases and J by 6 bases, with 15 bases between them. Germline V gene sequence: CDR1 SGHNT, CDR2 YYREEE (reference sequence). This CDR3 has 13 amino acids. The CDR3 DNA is TGTGCCAGCAGTCCCGGACGGGGTCCCGAGCAGTACTTC. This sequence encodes CASSPGRGPEQYF.

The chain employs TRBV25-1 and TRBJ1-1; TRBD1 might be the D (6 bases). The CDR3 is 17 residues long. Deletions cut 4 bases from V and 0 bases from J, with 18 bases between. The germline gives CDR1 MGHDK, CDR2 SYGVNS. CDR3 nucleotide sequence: TGTGCCAGCAGTGCCTCCGGGACAAGGGTTTTGAACACTGAAGCTTTCTTT. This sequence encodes CASSASGTRVLNTEAFF.

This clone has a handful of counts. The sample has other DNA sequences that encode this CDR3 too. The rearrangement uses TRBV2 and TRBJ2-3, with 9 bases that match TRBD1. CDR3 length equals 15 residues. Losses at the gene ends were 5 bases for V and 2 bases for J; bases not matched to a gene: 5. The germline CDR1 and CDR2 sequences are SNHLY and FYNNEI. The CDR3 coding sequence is TGTGCCAGCAGTCCCGGACAGGGGAACACAGATACGCAGTATTTT. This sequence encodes CASSPGQGNTDTQYF.

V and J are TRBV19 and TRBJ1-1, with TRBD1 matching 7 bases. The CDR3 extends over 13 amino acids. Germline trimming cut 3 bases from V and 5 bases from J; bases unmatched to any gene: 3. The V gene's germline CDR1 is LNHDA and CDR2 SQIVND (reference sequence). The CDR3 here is CASSIHRGTEAFF. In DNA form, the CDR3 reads TGTGCCAGTAGTATCCACAGGGGAACTGAAGCTTTCTTT.

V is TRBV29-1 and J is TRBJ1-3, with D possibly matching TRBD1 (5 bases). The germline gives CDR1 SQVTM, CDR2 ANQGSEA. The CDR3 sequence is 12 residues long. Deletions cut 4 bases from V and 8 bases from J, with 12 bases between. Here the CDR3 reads CSVGRERDTIYF. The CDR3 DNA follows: TGCAGCGTTGGCAGGGAGAGAGACACCATATATTTT.